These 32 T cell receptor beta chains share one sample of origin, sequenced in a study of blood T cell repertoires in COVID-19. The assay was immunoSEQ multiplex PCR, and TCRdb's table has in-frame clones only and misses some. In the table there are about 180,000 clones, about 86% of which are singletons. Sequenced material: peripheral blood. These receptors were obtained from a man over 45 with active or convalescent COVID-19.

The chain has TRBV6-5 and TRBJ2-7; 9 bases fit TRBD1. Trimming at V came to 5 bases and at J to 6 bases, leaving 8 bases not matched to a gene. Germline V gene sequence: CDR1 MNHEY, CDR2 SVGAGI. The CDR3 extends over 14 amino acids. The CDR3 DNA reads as TGTGCCAGCAGTATTATGGGACAGGGCACCGAGCAGTACTTC. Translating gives CASSIMGQGTEQYF.

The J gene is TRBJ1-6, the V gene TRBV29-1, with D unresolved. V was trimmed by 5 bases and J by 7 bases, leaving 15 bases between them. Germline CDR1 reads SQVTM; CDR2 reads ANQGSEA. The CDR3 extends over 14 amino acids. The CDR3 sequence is CSVSLEGINSPLHF. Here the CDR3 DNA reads TGCAGCGTTTCCCTCGAGGGAATAAATTCACCCCTCCACTTT. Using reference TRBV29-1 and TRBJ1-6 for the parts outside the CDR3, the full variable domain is SAVISQKPSRDICQRGTSLTIQCQVDSQVTMMFWYRQQPGQSLTLIATANQGSEATYESGFVIDKFPISRPNLTFSTLTVSNMSPEDSSIYLCSVSLEGINSPLHFGNGTRLTVT.

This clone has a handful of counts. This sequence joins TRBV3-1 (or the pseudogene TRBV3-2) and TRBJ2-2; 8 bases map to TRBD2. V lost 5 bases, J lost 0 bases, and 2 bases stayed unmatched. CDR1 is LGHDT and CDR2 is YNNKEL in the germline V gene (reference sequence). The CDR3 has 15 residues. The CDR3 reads CASSIAGTNTGELFF. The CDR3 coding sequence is TGTGCCAGCAGCATAGCGGGAACGAACACCGGGGAGCTGTTTTTT.

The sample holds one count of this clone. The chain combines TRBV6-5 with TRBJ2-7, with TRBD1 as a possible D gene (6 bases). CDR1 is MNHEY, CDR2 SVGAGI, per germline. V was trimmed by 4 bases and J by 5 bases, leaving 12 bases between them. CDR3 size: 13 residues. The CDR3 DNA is TGTGCCAGCAGTTCTACGACAGGCCACGAGCAGTACTTC. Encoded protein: CASSSTTGHEQYF.

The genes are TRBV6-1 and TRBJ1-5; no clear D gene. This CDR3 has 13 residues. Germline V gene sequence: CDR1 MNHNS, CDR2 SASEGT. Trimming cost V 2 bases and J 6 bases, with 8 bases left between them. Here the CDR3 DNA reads TGTGCCAGCAGTGAACTCCGAGGTCAGCCCCAGCATTTT. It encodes CASSELRGQPQHF.

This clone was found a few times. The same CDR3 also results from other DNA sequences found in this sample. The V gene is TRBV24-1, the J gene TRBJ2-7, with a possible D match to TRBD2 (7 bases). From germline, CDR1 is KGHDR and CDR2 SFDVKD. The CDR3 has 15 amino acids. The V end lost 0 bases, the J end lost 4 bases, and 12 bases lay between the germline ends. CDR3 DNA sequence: TGTGCCACCAGTGATTTGAGGGGGGGTCATTACGAGCAGTACTTC. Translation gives CATSDLRGGHYEQYF.

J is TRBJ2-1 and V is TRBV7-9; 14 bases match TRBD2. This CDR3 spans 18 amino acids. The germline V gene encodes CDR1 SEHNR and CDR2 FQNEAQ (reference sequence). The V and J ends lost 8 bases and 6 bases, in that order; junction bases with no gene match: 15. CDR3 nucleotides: TGTGCCAGCGGGGGTCTGGGGCCGGGACTAGCGGGAGTCAATGAGCAGTTCTTC. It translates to CASGGLGPGLAGVNEQFF.

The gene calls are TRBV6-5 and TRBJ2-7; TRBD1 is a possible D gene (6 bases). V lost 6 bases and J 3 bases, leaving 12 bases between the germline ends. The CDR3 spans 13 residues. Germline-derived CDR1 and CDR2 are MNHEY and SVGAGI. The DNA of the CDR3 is TGTGCCAGCAGCCTTCGGGACAACTACGAGCAGTACTTC. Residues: CASSLRDNYEQYF.

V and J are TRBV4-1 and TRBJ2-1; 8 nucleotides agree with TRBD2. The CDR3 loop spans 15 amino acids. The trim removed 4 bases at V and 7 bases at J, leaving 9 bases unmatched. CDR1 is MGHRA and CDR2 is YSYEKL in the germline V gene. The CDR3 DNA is TGCGCCAGCAGCCTTGGTAGCGGGATTAGGAATGAGCAGTTCTTC. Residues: CASSLGSGIRNEQFF.

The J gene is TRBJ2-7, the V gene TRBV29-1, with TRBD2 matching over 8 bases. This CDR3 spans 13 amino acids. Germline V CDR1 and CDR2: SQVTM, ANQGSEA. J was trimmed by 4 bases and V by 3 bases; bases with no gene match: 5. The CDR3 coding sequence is TGCAGCGTTGATGCGGGGGGTATTTACGAGCAGTACTTC. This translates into CSVDAGGIYEQYF.

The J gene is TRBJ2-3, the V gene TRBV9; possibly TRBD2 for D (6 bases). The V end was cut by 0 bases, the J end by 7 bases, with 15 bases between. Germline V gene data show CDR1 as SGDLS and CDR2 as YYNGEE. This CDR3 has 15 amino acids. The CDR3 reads CASSVGEASANTQYF. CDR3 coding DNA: TGTGCCAGCAGCGTAGGTGAGGCTAGCGCAAATACGCAGTATTTT.

The CDR3 sequence is CASSRQGIGTEAFF. CDR3 nucleotides: TGTGCCAGCAGTAGGCAGGGAATTGGGACTGAAGCTTTCTTT. The V gene is TRBV6-5, the J gene TRBJ1-1; the D gene is possibly TRBD1 (5 bases). The germline CDR1 and CDR2 sequences are MNHEY and SVGAGI. This CDR3 has 14 amino acids. V was cut by 5 bases and J by 5 bases, with 15 bases left in between.

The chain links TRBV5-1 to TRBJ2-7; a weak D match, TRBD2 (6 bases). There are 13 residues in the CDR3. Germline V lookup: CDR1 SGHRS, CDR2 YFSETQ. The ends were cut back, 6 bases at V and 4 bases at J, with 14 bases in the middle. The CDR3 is CASTGGNGYEQYF. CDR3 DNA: TGCGCCAGCACAGGAGGGAACGGGTACGAGCAGTACTTC.

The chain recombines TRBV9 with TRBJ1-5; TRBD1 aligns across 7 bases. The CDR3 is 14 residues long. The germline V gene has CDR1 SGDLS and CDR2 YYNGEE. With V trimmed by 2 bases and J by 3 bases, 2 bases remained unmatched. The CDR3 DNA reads TGTGCCAGCAGCGTGGGACAGAACAATCAGCCCCAGCATTTT. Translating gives CASSVGQNNQPQHF.

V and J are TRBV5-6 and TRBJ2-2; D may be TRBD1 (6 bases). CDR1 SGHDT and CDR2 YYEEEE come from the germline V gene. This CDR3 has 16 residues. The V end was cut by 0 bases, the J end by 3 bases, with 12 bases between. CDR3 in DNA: TGTGCCAGCAGCTTGGAAATTGACAGGTACACCGGGGAGCTGTTTTTT. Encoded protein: CASSLEIDRYTGELFF.

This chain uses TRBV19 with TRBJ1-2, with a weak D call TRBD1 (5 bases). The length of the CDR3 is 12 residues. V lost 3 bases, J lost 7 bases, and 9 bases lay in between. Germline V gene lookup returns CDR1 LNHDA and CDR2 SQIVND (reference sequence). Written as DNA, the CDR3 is TGTGCCAGTAGTATGGACGGGGGTGGCTACACCTTC. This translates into CASSMDGGGYTF. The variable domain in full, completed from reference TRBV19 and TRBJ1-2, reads DGGITQSPKYLFRKEGQNVTLSCEQNLNHDAMYWYRQDPGQGLRLIYYSQIVNDFQKGDIAEGYSVSREKKESFPLTVTSAQKNPTAFYLCASSMDGGGYTFGSGTRLTVV.

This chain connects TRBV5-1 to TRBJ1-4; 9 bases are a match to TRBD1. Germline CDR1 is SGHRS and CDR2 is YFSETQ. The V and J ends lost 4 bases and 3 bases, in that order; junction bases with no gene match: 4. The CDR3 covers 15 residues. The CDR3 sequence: CASSPGTGPNEKLFF. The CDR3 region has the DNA TGCGCCAGCAGCCCCGGGACAGGGCCTAATGAAAAACTGTTTTTT.

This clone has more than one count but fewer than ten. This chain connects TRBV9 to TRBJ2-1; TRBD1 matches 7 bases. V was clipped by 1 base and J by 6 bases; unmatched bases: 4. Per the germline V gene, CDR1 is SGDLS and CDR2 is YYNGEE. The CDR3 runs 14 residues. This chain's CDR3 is CASSVSSGGNEQFF. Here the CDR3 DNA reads TGTGCCAGCAGCGTAAGTTCAGGGGGCAATGAGCAGTTCTTC.

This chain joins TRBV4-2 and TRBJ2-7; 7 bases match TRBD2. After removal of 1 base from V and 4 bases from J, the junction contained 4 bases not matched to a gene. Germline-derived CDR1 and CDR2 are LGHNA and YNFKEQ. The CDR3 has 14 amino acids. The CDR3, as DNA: TGTGCCAGCAGCCAAGCCGGGGGGTCTTACGAGCAGTACTTC. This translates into CASSQAGGSYEQYF.

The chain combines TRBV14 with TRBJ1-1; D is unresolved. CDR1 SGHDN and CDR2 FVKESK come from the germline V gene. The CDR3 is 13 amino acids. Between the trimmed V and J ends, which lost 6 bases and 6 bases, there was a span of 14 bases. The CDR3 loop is CASSHSYMAEAFF. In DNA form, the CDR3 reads TGTGCCAGCAGTCATAGTTATATGGCTGAAGCTTTCTTT.

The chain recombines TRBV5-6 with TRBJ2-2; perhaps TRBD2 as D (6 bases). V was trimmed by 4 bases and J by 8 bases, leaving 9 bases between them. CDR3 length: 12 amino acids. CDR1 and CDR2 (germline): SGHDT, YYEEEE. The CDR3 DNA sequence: TGTGCCAGCAGCCCGGGGGTTGGGGAGCTGTTTTTT. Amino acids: CASSPGVGELFF.

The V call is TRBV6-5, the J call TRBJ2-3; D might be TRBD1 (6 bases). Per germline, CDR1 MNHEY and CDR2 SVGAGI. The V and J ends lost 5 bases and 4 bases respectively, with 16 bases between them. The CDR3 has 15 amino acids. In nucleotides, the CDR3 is TGTGCCAGCAGTATACAGGGTAGCCCTCCAGATACGCAGTATTTT. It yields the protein CASSIQGSPPDTQYF.

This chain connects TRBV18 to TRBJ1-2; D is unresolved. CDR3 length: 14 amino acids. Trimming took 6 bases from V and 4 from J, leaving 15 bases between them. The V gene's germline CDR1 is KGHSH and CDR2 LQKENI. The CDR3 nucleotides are TGTGCCAGCTCGGGCCCCGGGGTCGCCTATGGCTACACCTTC. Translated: CASSGPGVAYGYTF.

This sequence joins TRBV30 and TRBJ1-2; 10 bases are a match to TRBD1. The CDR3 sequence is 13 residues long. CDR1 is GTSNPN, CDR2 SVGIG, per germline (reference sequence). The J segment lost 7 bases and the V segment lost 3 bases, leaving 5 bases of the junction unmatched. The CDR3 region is CAWSPGQGIGYTF. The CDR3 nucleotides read TGTGCCTGGAGCCCGGGACAGGGGATTGGCTACACCTTC.

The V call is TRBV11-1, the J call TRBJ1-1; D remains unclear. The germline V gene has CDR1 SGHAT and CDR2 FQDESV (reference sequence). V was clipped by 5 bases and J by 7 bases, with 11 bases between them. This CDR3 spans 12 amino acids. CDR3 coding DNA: TGTGCCAGCAGCCCTGGAACTATTGAAGCTTTCTTT. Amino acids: CASSPGTIEAFF.

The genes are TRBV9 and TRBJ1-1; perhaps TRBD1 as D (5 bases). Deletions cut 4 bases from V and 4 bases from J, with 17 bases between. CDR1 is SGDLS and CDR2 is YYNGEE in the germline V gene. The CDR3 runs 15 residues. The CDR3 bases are TGTGCCAGCAGCCCAATCACCGCCCAGGGCACTGAAGCTTTCTTT. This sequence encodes CASSPITAQGTEAFF. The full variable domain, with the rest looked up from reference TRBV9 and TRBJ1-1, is DSGVTQTPKHLITATGQRVTLRCSPRSGDLSVYWYQQSLDQGLQFLIQYYNGEERAKGNILERFSAQQFPDLHSELNLSSLELGDSALYFCASSPITAQGTEAFFGQGTRLTVV.

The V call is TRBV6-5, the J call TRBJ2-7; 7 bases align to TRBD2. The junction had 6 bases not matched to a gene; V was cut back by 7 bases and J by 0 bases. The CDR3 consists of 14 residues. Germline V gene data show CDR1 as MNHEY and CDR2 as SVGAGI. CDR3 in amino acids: CASTRTRGSYEQYF. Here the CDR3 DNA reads TGTGCCAGCACTAGGACTAGGGGCTCCTACGAGCAGTACTTC.

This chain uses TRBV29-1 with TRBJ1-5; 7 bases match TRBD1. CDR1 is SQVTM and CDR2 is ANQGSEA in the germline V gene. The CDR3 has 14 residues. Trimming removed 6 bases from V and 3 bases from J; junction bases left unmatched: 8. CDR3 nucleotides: TGCAGCGTGGCCCTGGGGACAGCCAATCAGCCCCAGCATTTT. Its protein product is CSVALGTANQPQHF.

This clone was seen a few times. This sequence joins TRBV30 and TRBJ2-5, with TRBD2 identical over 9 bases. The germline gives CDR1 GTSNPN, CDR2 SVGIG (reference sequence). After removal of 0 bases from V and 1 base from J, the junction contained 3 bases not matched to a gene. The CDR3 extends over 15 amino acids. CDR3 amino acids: CAWSVGGGGQETQYF. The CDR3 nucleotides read TGTGCCTGGAGTGTAGGCGGGGGGGGCCAAGAGACCCAGTACTTC.

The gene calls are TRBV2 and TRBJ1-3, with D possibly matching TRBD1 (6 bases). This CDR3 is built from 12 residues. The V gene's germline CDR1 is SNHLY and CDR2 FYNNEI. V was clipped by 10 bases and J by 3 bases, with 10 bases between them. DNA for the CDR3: TGTGCCACCGGGGACATTGGAAACACCATATATTTT. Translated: CATGDIGNTIYF.

For the CDR3, the DNA is TGTGCCACCTCGGGGGTTAATAGCAATCAGCCCCAGCATTTT. Translating gives CATSGVNSNQPQHF. The chain has TRBV6-5 and TRBJ1-5; possibly TRBD1 for D (5 bases). This CDR3 has 14 amino acids. CDR1 and CDR2 (germline): MNHEY, SVGAGI. The V and J ends lost 10 bases and 0 bases respectively, with 13 bases between them.

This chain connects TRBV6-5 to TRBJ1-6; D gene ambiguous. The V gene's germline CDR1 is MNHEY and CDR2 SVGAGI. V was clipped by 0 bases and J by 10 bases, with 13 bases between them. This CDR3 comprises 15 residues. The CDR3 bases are TGTGCCAGCAGTTACTCTAGAGGGTCGAACTCACCCCTCCACTTT. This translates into CASSYSRGSNSPLHF.